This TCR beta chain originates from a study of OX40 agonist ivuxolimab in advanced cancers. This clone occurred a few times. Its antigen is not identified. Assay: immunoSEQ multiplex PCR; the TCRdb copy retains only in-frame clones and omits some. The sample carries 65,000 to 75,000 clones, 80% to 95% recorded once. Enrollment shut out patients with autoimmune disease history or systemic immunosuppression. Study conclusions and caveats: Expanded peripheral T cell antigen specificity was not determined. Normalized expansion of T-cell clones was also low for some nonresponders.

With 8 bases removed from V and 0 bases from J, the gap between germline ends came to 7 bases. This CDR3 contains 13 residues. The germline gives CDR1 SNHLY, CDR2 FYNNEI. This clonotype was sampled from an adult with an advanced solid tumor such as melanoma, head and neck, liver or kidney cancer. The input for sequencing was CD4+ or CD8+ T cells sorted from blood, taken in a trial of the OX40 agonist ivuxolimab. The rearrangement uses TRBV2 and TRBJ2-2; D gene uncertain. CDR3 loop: CASGRTNTGELFF. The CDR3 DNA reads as TGTGCCAGCGGGCGGACGAACACCGGGGAGCTGTTTTTT.